The 20 T cell receptor beta chains given below trace back to one sample, sequenced in a study of identical twins. TCRdb reprocessed the 5' RACE reads via MiXCR and lists one record per CDR3 protein. This repertoire shows 200,000 or so distinct CDR3 sequences, roughly 7.5% found once; its top ten account for about 1.8%. The same data also went into a second study, on yellow fever vaccine responses in identical twins.

The sequenced sample was memory (CD45RO+) T cells sorted from blood. The receptors stem from a woman between 18 and 30 years old in good health.

This clonotype came up many times. The chain couples TRBV4-2 to TRBJ2-4; 7 bases map to TRBD1. Per the germline V gene, CDR1 is LGHNA and CDR2 is YNFKEQ. The CDR3 loop spans 13 amino acids. The ends lost 10 bases at V and 0 bases at J; junction bases unmatched: 3. The CDR3 loop reads CATSGGAKNIQYF. Here the CDR3 DNA reads TGTGCCACCTCAGGGGGAGCCAAAAACATTCAGTACTTC.

The chain employs TRBV2 and TRBJ1-5; no definite D call. Trimming cost V 0 bases and J 7 bases, with 13 bases left between them. The length of the CDR3 is 15 residues. Per the germline V gene, CDR1 is SNHLY and CDR2 is FYNNEI. Written as DNA, the CDR3 is TGTGCCAGCAGTGAAGCGCTTTCGGTAGGGCAGCCCCAGCATTTT. Translation gives CASSEALSVGQPQHF.

Ten or more counts support this clonotype. This chain joins TRBV4-3 and TRBJ2-6, with D possibly matching TRBD2 (5 bases). V lost 0 bases and J lost 0, with 6 bases in between. This CDR3 region has 16 residues. Germline V gene lookup returns CDR1 LGHNA and CDR2 YSLEER. The CDR3 nucleotides read TGCGCCAGCAGCCAAGAAGCGGCCTCTGGGGCCAACGTCCTGACTTTC. Translation gives CASSQEAASGANVLTF.

At least ten counts were recorded for this clonotype. The CDR3 nucleotides are TGCGCCAGCAGCCAAGAAGGAGGGGAAGGGTACGAGCAGTACTTC. It translates to CASSQEGGEGYEQYF. The chain couples TRBV4-3 to TRBJ2-7, with a weak D call TRBD2 (6 bases). The germline CDR1 and CDR2 sequences are LGHNA and YSLEER. This CDR3 has 15 amino acids. The ends were cut back, 0 bases at V and 4 bases at J, with 13 bases in the middle.

Many counts were recorded for this clonotype. The chain uses TRBV4-3 and TRBJ2-1; D perhaps matches TRBD2 (5 bases). The CDR3 extends over 18 amino acids. The germline gives CDR1 LGHNA, CDR2 YSLEER. V lost 0 bases and J 0 bases, leaving 15 bases between the germline ends. CDR3 sequence reads: CASSQDSPSRSSYNEQFF. The CDR3, as DNA: TGCGCCAGCAGCCAAGATTCCCCTAGCCGCAGCTCCTACAATGAGCAGTTCTTC.

The rearrangement joins TRBV7-9 to TRBJ1-4; a weak D match, TRBD1 (6 bases). Trimming pared 1 base from V and 8 bases from J, leaving 11 bases between. The CDR3 spans 14 residues. CDR1 is SEHNR and CDR2 is FQNEAQ in the germline V gene (reference sequence). The CDR3, as DNA: TGTGCCAGCAGCTTAGGGACAGACACAGAAAAACTGTTTTTT. Translating gives CASSLGTDTEKLFF.

This chain links TRBV7-2 with TRBJ2-5; D perhaps matches TRBD2 (5 bases). The V end was cut by 2 bases, the J end by 7 bases, with 20 bases between. The length of the CDR3 is 16 residues. Germline CDR1 is SGHTA and CDR2 is FQGNSA. Here the CDR3 reads CASSLLGGGTSGTQYF. For the CDR3, the DNA is TGTGCCAGCAGCTTATTGGGCGGAGGAACGTCCGGGACCCAGTACTTC.

This clonotype was picked up many times. The chain couples TRBV12-3 or TRBV12-4 to TRBJ2-2; TRBD1 aligns across 10 bases. The CDR3 is 13 amino acids. Trimming removed 7 bases from V and 6 bases from J; junction bases left unmatched: 2. The chain's CDR3 is CASTGTGAGELFF. CDR3 bases: TGTGCCAGCACCGGGACAGGGGCCGGGGAGCTGTTTTTT.

This clonotype was recorded at least ten times. The chain couples TRBV9 to TRBJ1-1, with D maybe TRBD1 (5 bases). Germline V gene lookup returns CDR1 SGDLS and CDR2 YYNGEE. The CDR3 runs 14 residues. Between the trimmed V and J ends, which lost 2 bases and 1 base, there was a span of 9 bases. The CDR3 region has the DNA TGTGCCAGCAGCGTCGGGGCGTGGAACACTGAAGCTTTCTTT. Amino acid sequence: CASSVGAWNTEAFF.

This sequence joins TRBV5-1 and TRBJ1-4; 7 nucleotides line up with TRBD1. Germline V lookup: CDR1 SGHRS, CDR2 YFSETQ. This CDR3 has 16 residues. The junction had 12 bases not matched to a gene; V was cut back by 4 bases and J by 6 bases. CDR3 region: CASSTSGTASYEKLFF. The CDR3 DNA reads as TGCGCCAGCAGCACCTCCGGGACAGCGAGTTATGAAAAACTGTTTTTT.

This clonotype was observed many times. The gene calls are TRBV29-1 and TRBJ2-5; 9 bases agree with TRBD2. The ends lost 7 bases at V and 5 bases at J; junction bases unmatched: 11. This CDR3 spans 14 amino acids. Germline V gives CDR1 SQVTM, CDR2 ANQGSEA. The CDR3 nucleotides are TGCAGCGCTGCTGGCGGGGGGGCCCAGGAGACCCAGTACTTC. It codes for CSAAGGGAQETQYF.

The chain couples TRBV7-2 to TRBJ2-3, with 8 bases lining up with TRBD2. Germline loops: CDR1 SGHTA, CDR2 FQGNSA. The CDR3 extends over 16 amino acids. The junction had 6 bases not matched to a gene; V was cut back by 2 bases and J by 2 bases. The CDR3 DNA is TGTGCCAGCAGCTTACGCGGAGCGGGGGACACAGATACGCAGTATTTT. It encodes CASSLRGAGDTDTQYF.

This clonotype was detected only a few times. The rearrangement uses TRBV4-3 and TRBJ2-6; D remains unclear. Germline CDR1 LGHNA, CDR2 YSLEER. V lost 0 bases to trimming and J lost 0 bases, with 6 bases between them. The CDR3 is 16 residues long. The CDR3 bases are TGCGCCAGCAGCCAAGAAGCCGGCTCTGGGGCCAACGTCCTGACTTTC. Its translation is CASSQEAGSGANVLTF.

This clonotype has more than one count but fewer than ten. The chain couples TRBV25-1 to TRBJ1-1, with D perhaps TRBD1 (5 bases). Germline CDR1 and CDR2: MGHDK and SYGVNS. This CDR3 is built from 13 residues. Trimming took off 2 bases at V and 6 bases at J, with 10 bases between the two ends. The CDR3 DNA reads TGTGCCAGCAGTGAACCGACGGGACCTGAAGCTTTCTTT. Amino acid sequence: CASSEPTGPEAFF.

A few counts support this clonotype. The chain carries TRBV14 and TRBJ2-1, with 7 bases fitting TRBD2. The ends lost 3 bases at V and 0 bases at J; junction bases unmatched: 2. The CDR3 has 15 amino acids. Germline V CDR1 and CDR2: SGHDN, FVKESK. The CDR3 DNA is TGTGCCAGCAGCCAGGGACTAACCTCCTACAATGAGCAGTTCTTC. It codes for CASSQGLTSYNEQFF.

This chain uses TRBV11-2 with TRBJ2-5; D remains unclear. V lost 5 bases to trimming and J lost 5 bases, with 15 bases between them. The CDR3 runs to 14 residues. Germline V gene lookup returns CDR1 SGHAT and CDR2 FQNNGV. This CDR3 reads CASSPPALVETQYF. The CDR3 DNA reads as TGTGCCAGCAGCCCTCCGGCCCTGGTGGAGACCCAGTACTTC. The full variable domain, with the rest looked up from reference TRBV11-2 and TRBJ2-5, is EAGVAQSPRYKIIEKRQSVAFWCNPISGHATLYWYQQILGQGPKLLIQFQNNGVVDDSQLPKDRFSAERLKGVDSTLKIQPAKLEDSAVYLCASSPPALVETQYFGPGTRLLVL.

This clonotype was counted ten times or more. The chain uses TRBV9 and TRBJ2-5; TRBD1 matches at 9 bases. The V gene end was trimmed by 3 bases and the J gene end by 4 bases; junction bases not matched to a gene: 7. The CDR3 sequence is 15 residues long. Germline loops: CDR1 SGDLS, CDR2 YYNGEE. The CDR3 sequence: CASSGGEGQGETQYF. In DNA form, the CDR3 reads TGTGCCAGCAGCGGAGGGGAGGGACAGGGAGAGACCCAGTACTTC.

The J gene is TRBJ1-5, the V gene TRBV28; no firm D call. The CDR3 is 12 residues long. Germline values: CDR1 MDHEN, CDR2 SYDVKM. V was shortened by 8 bases and J by 2 bases, with 7 bases between the two germline ends. The chain's CDR3 is CASFNGNQPQHF. In DNA, the CDR3 is TGTGCCAGCTTCAACGGCAATCAGCCCCAGCATTTT.

Many counts were recorded for this clonotype. This chain uses TRBV6-2 or TRBV6-3 with TRBJ1-1, with D uncertain. Trimming stripped 5 bases from V and 4 bases from J, with 17 bases between. CDR1 and CDR2 (germline): MNHEY, SVGEGT. The CDR3 runs to 15 residues. For the CDR3, the DNA is TGTGCCAGCAGTACCCGGCCCCTCCGGACCACTGAAGCTTTCTTT. Translated, it gives CASSTRPLRTTEAFF.

The chain carries TRBV11-1 and TRBJ1-6, with D perhaps matching TRBD1 (6 bases). V lost 1 base and J 7 bases, leaving 11 bases between the germline ends. This CDR3 has 15 amino acids. Looked up from germline, CDR1 is SGHAT and CDR2 is FQDESV (reference sequence). CDR3 coding DNA: TGTGCCAGCAGCTTAGGGACAGCGCAGAATTCACCCCTCCACTTT. This translates into CASSLGTAQNSPLHF.